The clone carrying this TCR beta chain was counted a few times. Antigen specificity is unknown. This sample is drawn from a study of beta chain features in type 1 diabetes. Germline V lookup: CDR1 MDHEN, CDR2 SYDVKM. The V and J ends lost 7 bases and 1 base respectively, with 14 bases between them. CDR3 length equals 14 residues. Reverse transcribing all isolated RNA meant expressed TCRB transcripts were sequenced. Libraries were prepared by immunoSEQ multiplex PCR; TCRdb keeps only in-frame clonotypes and omits some of them. The data show 300,000 to 450,000 clones, with 9.6% seen just once and about 0.63% held by the top ten. Study-wide results and caveats: Type 1 diabetes patients had TCRB CDR3s that were shorter (moderately but significantly so) in all four CD4+ subsets. The study found that naive, central memory and Treg TCRB repertoires appeared more similar in patients than in healthy donors. Type 1 diabetes patients had fewer VDJ junction insertions and more deletions.

V and J are TRBV28 and TRBJ2-7; TRBD2 is a possible D gene (5 bases). The TCR was taken from a man in his thirties or forties with type 1 diabetes. Specimen: central memory CD4+ T cells from blood. The chain's CDR3 is CASTTGERSYEQYF. In nucleotides, the CDR3 is TGTGCCAGCACCACCGGGGAGCGGTCCTACGAGCAGTACTTC.